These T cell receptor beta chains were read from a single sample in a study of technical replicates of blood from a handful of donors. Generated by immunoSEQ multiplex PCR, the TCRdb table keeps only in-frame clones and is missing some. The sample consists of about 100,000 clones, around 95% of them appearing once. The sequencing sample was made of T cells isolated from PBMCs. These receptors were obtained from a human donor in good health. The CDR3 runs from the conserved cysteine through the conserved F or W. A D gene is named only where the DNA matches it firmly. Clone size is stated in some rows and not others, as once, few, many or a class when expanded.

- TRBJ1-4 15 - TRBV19 CASSAQGATNEKLFF TGTGCCAGTAGTGCACAGGGCGCAACTAATGAAAAACTGTTTTTT
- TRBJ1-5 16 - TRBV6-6 CASRGGGGTPNQPQHF TGTGCCAGCAGAGGGGGGGGTGGTACTCCCAATCAGCCCCAGCATTTT
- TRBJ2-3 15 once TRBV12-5 CASASVRRGSDTQYF TGTGCTAGTGCTTCGGTCCGCCGAGGGAGCGATACGCAGTATTTT
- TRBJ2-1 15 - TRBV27 CASRPTGTAYNEQFF TGTGCCAGCAGACCCACAGGGACGGCCTACAATGAGCAGTTCTTC
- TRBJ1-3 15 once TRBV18 CASSPQTAAGDTIYF TGTGCCAGCTCACCACAAACCGCTGCGGGGGACACCATATATTTT
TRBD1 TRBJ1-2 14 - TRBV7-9 CASSRSTGNYGYTF TGTGCCAGCAGCCGCTCGACAGGGAACTATGGCTACACCTTC
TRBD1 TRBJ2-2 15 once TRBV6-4 CASTGQGMWTGELFF TGTGCCAGCACCGGACAGGGAATGTGGACCGGGGAGCTGTTTTTT
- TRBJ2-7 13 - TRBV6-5 CASWTWGSGEQYF TGTGCCAGTTGGACCTGGGGTAGCGGCGAGCAGTACTTC
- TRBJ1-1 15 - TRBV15 CATRRTRQANTEAFF TGTGCCACCAGGAGGACGCGACAGGCGAACACTGAAGCTTTCTTT
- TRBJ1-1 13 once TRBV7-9 CASSLARNTEAFF TGTGCCAGCAGCTTAGCCAGGAACACTGAAGCTTTCTTT
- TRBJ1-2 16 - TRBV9 CASSSQFALGYYGYTF TGTGCCAGCAGCTCCCAGTTTGCCCTCGGGTACTATGGCTACACCTTC
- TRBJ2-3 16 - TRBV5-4 CASSSRTPMGTDTQYF TGTGCCAGCAGCTCGAGGACTCCGATGGGCACAGATACGCAGTATTTT
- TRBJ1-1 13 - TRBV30 CAWSVSPDTEAFF TGTGCCTGGAGTGTATCCCCAGACACTGAAGCTTTCTTT
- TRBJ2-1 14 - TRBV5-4 CASSLTYSYNEQFF TGTGCCAGCAGCTTGACCTATTCCTACAATGAGCAGTTCTTC
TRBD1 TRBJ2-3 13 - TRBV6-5 CASRQGLTDTQYF TGTGCCAGCAGACAGGGGTTGACAGATACGCAGTATTTT
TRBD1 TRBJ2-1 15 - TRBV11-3 CASSPGQGRYNEQFF TGTGCCAGCAGCCCCGGACAGGGTCGGTACAATGAGCAGTTCTTC
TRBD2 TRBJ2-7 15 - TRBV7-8 CASNPLTGGPYEQYF TGTGCCAGCAACCCCTTAACGGGAGGCCCCTACGAGCAGTACTTC
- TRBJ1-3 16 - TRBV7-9 CASSLASMAGGNTIYF TGTGCCAGCAGCTTAGCTTCTATGGCAGGTGGAAACACCATATATTTT
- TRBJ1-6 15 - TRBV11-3 CASSLAAQLPSPLHF TGTGCCAGCAGCTTAGCAGCGCAGTTACCTTCACCCCTCCACTTT
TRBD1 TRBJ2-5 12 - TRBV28 CASKQGRETQYF TGTGCCAGTAAACAGGGGCGAGAGACCCAGTACTTC
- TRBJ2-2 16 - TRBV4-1 CASSSPSRSRTGELFF TGCGCCAGCAGCTCACCGAGCAGGTCGCGTACCGGGGAGCTGTTTTTT
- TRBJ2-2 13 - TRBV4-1 CASSQVGPGELFF TGCGCCAGCAGCCAAGTGGGGCCCGGGGAGCTGTTTTTT
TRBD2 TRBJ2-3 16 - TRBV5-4 CASSLRVSGSGDTQYF TGTGCCAGCAGCTTGAGGGTGAGCGGGAGTGGAGATACGCAGTATTTT
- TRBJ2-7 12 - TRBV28 CASSLTNRVQYF TGTGCCAGCAGTTTAACAAACAGGGTGCAGTACTTC
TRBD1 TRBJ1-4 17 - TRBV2 CASSEGWGTGFNEKLFF TGTGCCAGCAGTGAAGGATGGGGGACAGGTTTTAATGAAAAACTGTTTTTT
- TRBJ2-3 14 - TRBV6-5 CASSWGLRTDTQYF TGTGCCAGCAGTTGGGGACTTCGCACAGATACGCAGTATTTT
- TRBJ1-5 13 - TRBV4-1 CASSAGVSQPQHF TGCGCCAGCAGCGCAGGGGTTAGTCAGCCCCAGCATTTT
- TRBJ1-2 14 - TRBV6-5 CASIVLDSNYGYTF TGTGCCAGCATCGTCCTAGATTCCAACTATGGCTACACCTTC
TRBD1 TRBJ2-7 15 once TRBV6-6 CASSYPGTGSYEQYF TGTGCCAGCAGTTACCCCGGGACAGGGTCCTACGAGCAGTACTTC
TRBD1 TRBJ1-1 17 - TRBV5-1 CASSLPQGAPWNTEAFF TGCGCCAGCAGCTTACCACAGGGGGCCCCCTGGAACACTGAAGCTTTCTTT
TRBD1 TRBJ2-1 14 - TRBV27 CASTWDSSYNEQFF TGTGCCAGCACTTGGGACAGCTCCTACAATGAGCAGTTCTTC
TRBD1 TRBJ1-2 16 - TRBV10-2 CASRERGQPSKYGYTF TGCGCCAGCAGAGAACGGGGACAGCCCTCTAAGTATGGCTACACCTTC
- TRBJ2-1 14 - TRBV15 CATSRAAEGNEQFF TGTGCCACCAGCAGAGCGGCGGAGGGCAATGAGCAGTTCTTC
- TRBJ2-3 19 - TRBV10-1 CASSEPSQGKGPSTDTQYF TGCGCCAGCAGTGAGCCGAGTCAGGGGAAAGGGCCTAGCACAGATACGCAGTATTTT
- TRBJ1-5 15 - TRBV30 CAWSVGQGPFWPQHF TGTGCCTGGAGTGTAGGGCAGGGCCCCTTTTGGCCCCAGCATTTT
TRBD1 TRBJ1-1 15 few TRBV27 CASSFTDRGGTEAFF TGTGCCAGCAGTTTTACAGACAGGGGAGGGACTGAAGCTTTCTTT
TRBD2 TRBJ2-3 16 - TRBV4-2 CASRPEASGWTDTQYF TGTGCCAGCCGACCCGAGGCTAGCGGGTGGACAGATACGCAGTATTTT
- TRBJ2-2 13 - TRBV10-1 CASSDYRTGELFF TGCGCCAGCAGTGATTACCGGACCGGGGAGCTGTTTTTT
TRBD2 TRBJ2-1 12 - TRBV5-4 CASSSGLAGQFF TGTGCCAGCAGCTCGGGACTAGCGGGGCAGTTCTTC
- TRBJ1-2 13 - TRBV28 CASSSTPQGGYTF TGTGCCAGCAGTTCTACCCCCCAGGGCGGCTACACCTTC
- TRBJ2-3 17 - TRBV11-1 CASSLLRLHRGTDTQYF TGTGCCAGCAGCTTACTAAGGCTTCATCGAGGGACAGATACGCAGTATTTT
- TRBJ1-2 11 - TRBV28 CASSLLGQSFF TGTGCCAGCAGTTTACTAGGACAGAGTTTCTTC
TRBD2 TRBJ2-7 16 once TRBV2 CASSERGLASYYEQYF TGTGCCAGCAGTGAACGGGGACTAGCGAGTTACTACGAGCAGTACTTC
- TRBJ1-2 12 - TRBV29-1 CSGIDNNYGYTF TGCAGCGGGATTGACAACAACTATGGCTACACCTTC
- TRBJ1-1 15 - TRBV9 CASSVDPGVDTEAFF TGTGCCAGCAGCGTAGACCCGGGGGTGGACACTGAAGCTTTCTTT
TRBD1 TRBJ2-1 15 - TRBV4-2 CASSPRTGSYNEQFF TGTGCCAGCAGCCCCCGGACAGGGTCCTACAATGAGCAGTTCTTC
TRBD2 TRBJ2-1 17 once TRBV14 CASSQDLGLAGIGEQFF TGTGCCAGCAGCCAAGATCTGGGACTAGCGGGGATAGGTGAGCAGTTCTTC
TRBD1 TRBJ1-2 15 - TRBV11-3 CASSPGTGGGYGYTF TGTGCCAGCAGCCCTGGGACAGGGGGCGGCTATGGCTACACCTTC
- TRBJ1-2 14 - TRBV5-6 CASNTGTTNYGYTF TGTGCCAGCAACACAGGGACAACTAACTATGGCTACACCTTC
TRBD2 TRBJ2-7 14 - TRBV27 CASSVSGRAYEQYF TGTGCCAGCTCCGTCTCCGGGAGGGCCTACGAGCAGTACTTC
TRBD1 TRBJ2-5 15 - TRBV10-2 CASSEVPGQQETQYF TGCGCCAGCAGTGAGGTCCCGGGACAGCAAGAGACCCAGTACTTC
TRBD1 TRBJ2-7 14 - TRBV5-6 CASSFTDRVFEQYF TGTGCCAGCAGCTTTACAGACAGGGTCTTCGAGCAGTACTTC
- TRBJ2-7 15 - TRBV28 CASSLFPGDSYEQYF TGTGCCAGCAGTTTATTTCCGGGAGACTCCTACGAGCAGTACTTC
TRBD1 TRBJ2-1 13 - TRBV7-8 CASSFSPGTGGIF TGTGCCAGCAGCTTCTCCCCCGGGACAGGGGGGATCTTC
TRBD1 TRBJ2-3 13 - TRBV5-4 CASSSTGGDTQYF TGTGCCAGCAGCTCTACAGGGGGAGATACGCAGTATTTT